This section outlines one TCR beta chain sequence together with its context. The antigen remains unidentified. Unique molecular identifiers featured in each of the TCR beta cDNA libraries. The yield from roughly 1 to 10 million T cells was around 500,000 cDNA molecules in total. Using its own MiXCR run on the PCR reads, TCRdb lists one record per CDR3 protein. The table records roughly 410,000 distinct CDR3 sequences, less than 40% of them present only once. CDR1 and CDR2 from the germline V gene are SEHNR and FQNEAQ (reference sequence). Trimming took off 4 bases at V and 9 bases at J, with 10 bases between the two ends. The CDR3 spans 12 residues. This record comes from a study of post-analysis software for immune sequencing data. Across the whole study: There were relapsing-remitting, secondary progressive and progressive-relapsing multiple sclerosis among the disease courses included. General study results and limits: Controls had lower frequencies than patients of a handful of TRBV segments, which included TRBV5-6, TRBV5-1 and TRBV20-1. A significant reduction in normalized Chao1 diversity was observed in multiple sclerosis patients versus controls. With F measure, samples from one preparation batch clustered together strongly.

V is TRBV7-9 and J is TRBJ2-4, with a tentative D call TRBD2 (6 bases). The source material was blood. The receptor comes from a girl aged 10-17 years with multiple sclerosis. The CDR3 spells CASSSEGSIQYF. As DNA, the CDR3 is TGTGCCAGCAGCTCGGAGGGTAGCATTCAGTACTTC.